This TCR beta chain was identified during a study of blood T cell repertoires in COVID-19. TCRdb's copy holds only in-frame clones and misses some; the assay was immunoSEQ multiplex PCR. The sample consists of more than 200,000 clones, about 86% of them appearing once. The CDR3 contains 17 residues. Germline CDR1 is SGHDT and CDR2 is YYEEEE. V was pared by 1 base and J by 4 bases, with 11 bases of the junction left unmatched. The rearrangement uses TRBV5-6 and TRBJ1-5; 7 bases are shared with TRBD1. The clonotype originates from a man aged 25-45 years with active or convalescent COVID-19. The sequencing input was peripheral blood. The CDR3 sequence is CASSLSQGVVGNQPQHF. The CDR3 bases are TGTGCCAGCAGCTTGAGTCAGGGGGTCGTGGGGAATCAGCCCCAGCATTTT.